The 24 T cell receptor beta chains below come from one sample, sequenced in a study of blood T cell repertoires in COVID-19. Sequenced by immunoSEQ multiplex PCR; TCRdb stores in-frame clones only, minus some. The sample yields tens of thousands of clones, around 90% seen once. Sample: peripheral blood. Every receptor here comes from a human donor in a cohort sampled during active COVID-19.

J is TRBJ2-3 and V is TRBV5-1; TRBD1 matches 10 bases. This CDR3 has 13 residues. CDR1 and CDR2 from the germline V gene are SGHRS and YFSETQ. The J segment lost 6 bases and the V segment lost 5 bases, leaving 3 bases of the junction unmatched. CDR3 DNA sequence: TGCGCCAGCAGTGGGACAGGGGACGATACGCAGTATTTT. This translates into CASSGTGDDTQYF.

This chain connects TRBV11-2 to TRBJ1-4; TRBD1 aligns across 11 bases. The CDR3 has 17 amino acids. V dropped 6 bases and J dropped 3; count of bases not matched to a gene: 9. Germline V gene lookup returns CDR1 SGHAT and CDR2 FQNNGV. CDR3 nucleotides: TGTGCCAGCAGACCCGGACAGGGGGCAGGTGCTAATGAAAAACTGTTTTTT. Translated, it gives CASRPGQGAGANEKLFF.

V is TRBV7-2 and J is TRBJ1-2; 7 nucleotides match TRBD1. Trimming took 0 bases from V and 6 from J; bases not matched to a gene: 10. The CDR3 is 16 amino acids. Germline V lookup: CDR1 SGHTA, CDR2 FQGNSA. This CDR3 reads CASSLAGGTVGHGYTF. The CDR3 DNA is TGTGCCAGCAGCTTAGCCGGAGGGACAGTTGGACATGGCTACACCTTC.

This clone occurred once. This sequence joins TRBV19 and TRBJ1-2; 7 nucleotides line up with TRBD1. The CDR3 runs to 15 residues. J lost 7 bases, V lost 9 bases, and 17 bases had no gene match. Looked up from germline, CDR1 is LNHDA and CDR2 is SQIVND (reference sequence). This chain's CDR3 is CASTPWQGVGSGYTF. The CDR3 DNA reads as TGTGCCAGCACCCCTTGGCAGGGGGTCGGGAGTGGCTACACCTTC.

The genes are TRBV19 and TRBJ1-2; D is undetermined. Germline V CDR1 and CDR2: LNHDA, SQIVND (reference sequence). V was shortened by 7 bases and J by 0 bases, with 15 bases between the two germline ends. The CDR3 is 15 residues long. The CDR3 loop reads CASTRDGRANYGYTF. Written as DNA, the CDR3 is TGTGCCAGTACCCGAGACGGGAGAGCTAACTATGGCTACACCTTC.

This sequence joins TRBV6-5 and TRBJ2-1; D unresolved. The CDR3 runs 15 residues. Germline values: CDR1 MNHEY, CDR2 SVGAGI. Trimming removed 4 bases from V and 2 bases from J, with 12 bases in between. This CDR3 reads CASSSRRGPYNEQFF. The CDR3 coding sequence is TGTGCCAGCAGTTCTAGGAGAGGTCCCTACAATGAGCAGTTCTTC.

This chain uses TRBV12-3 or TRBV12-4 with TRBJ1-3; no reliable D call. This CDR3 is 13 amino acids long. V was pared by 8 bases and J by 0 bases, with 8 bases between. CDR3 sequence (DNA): TGTGCCAGCGATACAGACTCTGGAAACACCATATATTTT. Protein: CASDTDSGNTIYF.

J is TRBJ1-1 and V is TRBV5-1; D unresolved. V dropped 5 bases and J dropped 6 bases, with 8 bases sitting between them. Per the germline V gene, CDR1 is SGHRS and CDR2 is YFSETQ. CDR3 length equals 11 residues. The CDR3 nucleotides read TGCGCCAGCAGGAGAGAGTCTGAAGCTTTCTTT. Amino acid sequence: CASRRESEAFF.

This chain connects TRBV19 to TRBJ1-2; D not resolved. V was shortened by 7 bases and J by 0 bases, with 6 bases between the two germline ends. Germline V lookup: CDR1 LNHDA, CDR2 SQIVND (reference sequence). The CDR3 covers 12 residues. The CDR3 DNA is TGTGCCAGTACTAAAACTAACTATGGCTACACCTTC. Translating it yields CASTKTNYGYTF.

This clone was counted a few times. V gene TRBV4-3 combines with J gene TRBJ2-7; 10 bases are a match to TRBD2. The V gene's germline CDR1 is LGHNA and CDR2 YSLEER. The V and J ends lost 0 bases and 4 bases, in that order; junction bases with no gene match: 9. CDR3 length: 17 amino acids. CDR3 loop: CASSQDGSAGGPYEQYF. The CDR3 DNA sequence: TGCGCCAGCAGCCAAGATGGTTCAGCGGGGGGGCCATACGAGCAGTACTTC.

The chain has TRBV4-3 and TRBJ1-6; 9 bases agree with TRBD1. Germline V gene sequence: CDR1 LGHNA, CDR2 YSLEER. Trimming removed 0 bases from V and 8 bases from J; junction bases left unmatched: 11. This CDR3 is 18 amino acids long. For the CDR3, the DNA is TGCGCCAGCAGCCAAGAACCGACCCGTGGACAGGGGTATTCACCCCTCCACTTT. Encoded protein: CASSQEPTRGQGYSPLHF.

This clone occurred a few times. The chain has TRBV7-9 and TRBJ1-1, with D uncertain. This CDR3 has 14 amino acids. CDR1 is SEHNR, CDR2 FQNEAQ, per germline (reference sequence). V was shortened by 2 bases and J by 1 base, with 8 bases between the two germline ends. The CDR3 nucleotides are TGTGCCAGCAGCTTACCGACTGAGAACACTGAAGCTTTCTTT. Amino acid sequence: CASSLPTENTEAFF.

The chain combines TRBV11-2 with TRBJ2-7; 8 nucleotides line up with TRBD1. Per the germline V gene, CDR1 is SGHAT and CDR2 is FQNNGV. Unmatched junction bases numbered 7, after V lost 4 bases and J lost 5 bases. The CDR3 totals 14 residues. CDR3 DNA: TGTGCCAGCAGCTCCCCCAGGGGGCGGCACGAGCAGTACTTC. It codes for CASSSPRGRHEQYF.

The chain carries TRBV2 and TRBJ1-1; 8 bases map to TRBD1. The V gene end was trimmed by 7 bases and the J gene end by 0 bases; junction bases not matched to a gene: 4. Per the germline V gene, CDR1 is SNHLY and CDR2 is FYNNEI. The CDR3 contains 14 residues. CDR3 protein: CASMDRDMNTEAFF. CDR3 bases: TGTGCCAGCATGGACAGGGATATGAACACTGAAGCTTTCTTT.

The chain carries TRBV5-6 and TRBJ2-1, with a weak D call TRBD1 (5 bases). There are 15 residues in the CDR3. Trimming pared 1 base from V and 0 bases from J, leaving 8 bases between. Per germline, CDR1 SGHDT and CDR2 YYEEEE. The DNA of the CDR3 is TGTGCCAGCAGCTTGAGGGGAAGCTCCTACAATGAGCAGTTCTTC. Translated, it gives CASSLRGSSYNEQFF.

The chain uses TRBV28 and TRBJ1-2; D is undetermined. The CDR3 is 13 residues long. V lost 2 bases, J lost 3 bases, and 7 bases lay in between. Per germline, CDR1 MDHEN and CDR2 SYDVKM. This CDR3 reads CASSLATDYGYTF. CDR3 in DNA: TGTGCCAGCAGTTTAGCTACGGACTATGGCTACACCTTC.

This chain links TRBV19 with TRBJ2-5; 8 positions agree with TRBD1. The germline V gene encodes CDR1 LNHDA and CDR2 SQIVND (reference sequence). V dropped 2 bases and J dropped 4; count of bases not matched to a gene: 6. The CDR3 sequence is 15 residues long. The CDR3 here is CASSIKGRGPETQYF. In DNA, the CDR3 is TGTGCCAGTAGTATAAAAGGCAGGGGGCCAGAGACCCAGTACTTC.

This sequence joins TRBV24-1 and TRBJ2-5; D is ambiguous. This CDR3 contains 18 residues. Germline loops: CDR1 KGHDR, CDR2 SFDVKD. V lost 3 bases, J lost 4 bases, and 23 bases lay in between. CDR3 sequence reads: CATSDQRNLGVLRETQYF. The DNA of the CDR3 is TGTGCCACCAGTGATCAGAGGAATCTCGGCGTTTTGAGAGAGACCCAGTACTTC.

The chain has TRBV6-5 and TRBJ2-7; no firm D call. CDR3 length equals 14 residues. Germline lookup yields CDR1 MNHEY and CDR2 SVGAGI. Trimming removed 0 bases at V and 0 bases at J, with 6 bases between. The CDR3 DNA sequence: TGTGCCAGCAGTTACTCTACAGACTCCTACGAGCAGTACTTC. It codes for CASSYSTDSYEQYF.

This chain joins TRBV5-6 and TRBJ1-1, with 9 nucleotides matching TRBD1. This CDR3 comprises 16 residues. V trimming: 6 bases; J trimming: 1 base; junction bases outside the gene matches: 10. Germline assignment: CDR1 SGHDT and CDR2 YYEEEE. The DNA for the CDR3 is TGTGCCAGCACCCCCGGGACAGGGACGAGGAACACTGAAGCTTTCTTT. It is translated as CASTPGTGTRNTEAFF.

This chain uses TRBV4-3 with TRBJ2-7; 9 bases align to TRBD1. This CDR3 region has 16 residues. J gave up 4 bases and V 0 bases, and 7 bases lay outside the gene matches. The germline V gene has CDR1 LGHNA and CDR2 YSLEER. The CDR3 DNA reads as TGCGCCAGCAGCCAAGATTTGACAGGGGGTTGGTACGAGCAGTACTTC. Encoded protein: CASSQDLTGGWYEQYF.

The CDR3 is CASRKQVNTEAFF. Written as DNA, the CDR3 is TGTGCCAGCAGAAAGCAGGTGAACACTGAAGCTTTCTTT. V usage is TRBV6-6 and J usage is TRBJ1-1; D unclear. The CDR3 has 13 residues. Per the germline V gene, CDR1 is MNHNY and CDR2 is SVGAGI (reference sequence). V lost 6 bases to trimming and J lost 0 bases, with 8 bases between them.

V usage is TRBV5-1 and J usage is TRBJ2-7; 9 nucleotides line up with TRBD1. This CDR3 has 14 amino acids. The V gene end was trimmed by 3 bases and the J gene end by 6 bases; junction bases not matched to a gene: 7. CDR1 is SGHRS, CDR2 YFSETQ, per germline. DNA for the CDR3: TGCGCCAGCAGCTCCCGGGACAGGGACGTCGAGCAGTACTTC. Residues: CASSSRDRDVEQYF.

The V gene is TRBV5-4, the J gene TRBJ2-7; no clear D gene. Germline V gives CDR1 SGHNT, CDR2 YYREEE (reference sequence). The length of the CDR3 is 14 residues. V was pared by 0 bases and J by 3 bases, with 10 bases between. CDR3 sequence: CASSLEVENYEQYF. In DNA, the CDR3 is TGTGCCAGCAGCTTGGAGGTGGAGAACTACGAGCAGTACTTC.